Presented here are 14 T cell receptor beta chains from one specimen sequenced in a study of cytomegalovirus exposure and HLA in healthy donors. The PCR used 60 Vbeta and 13 Jbeta primers. TCRdb keeps only in-frame clones here, not all; method: immunoSEQ multiplex PCR. This sample has 95,000 to 150,000 clones; over 6.5% occur once, and the top ten carry 5% to 6.5%. The sample consisted of PBMCs. These receptors were collected from a woman aged 35 to 49 in good health and CMV-seropositive.

This clone was seen more than once but under ten times. The chain is built from TRBV5-1 and TRBJ1-2; no definite D call. Germline lookup yields CDR1 SGHRS and CDR2 YFSETQ. This CDR3 is built from 17 residues. Trimming took 0 bases from V and 2 from J, leaving 17 bases between them. The CDR3 nucleotides are TGCGCCAGCAGCTTGGCGAGCTTGAGGAGGCCGAACTATGGCTACACCTTC. Encoded protein: CASSLASLRRPNYGYTF.

This clone was detected a few times. The rearrangement uses TRBV5-5 and TRBJ1-5, with TRBD1 as a possible D gene (5 bases). This CDR3 is built from 14 residues. Trimming stripped 1 base from V and 2 bases from J, with 7 bases between. Germline V lookup: CDR1 SGHKS, CDR2 YYEKEE (reference sequence). The CDR3 sequence is CASSLIQGNQPQHF. Written as DNA, the CDR3 is TGTGCCAGCAGCTTGATACAGGGCAATCAGCCCCAGCATTTT.

This clone turned up a few times. The germline gene is not matched at one end of the junction; a read error may be the cause. The rearrangement joins TRBV5-1 to TRBJ2-3; a weak D match, TRBD1 (5 bases). The CDR3 has 15 amino acids. CDR1 and CDR2 from the germline V gene are SGHRS and YFSETQ. CDR3 coding DNA: TGCGCCGGCAGCTTGGCTACAGGTACCCCAGATACGCAGTATTTT. Translated, it gives CAGSLATGTPDTQYF.

The V gene is TRBV18, the J gene TRBJ1-2; 10 bases are shared with TRBD1. Trimming removed 1 base from V and 8 bases from J; junction bases left unmatched: 7. The CDR3 totals 15 residues. CDR1 and CDR2 from the germline V gene are KGHSH and LQKENI. The CDR3 region is CASSPQGQGMKGYTF. Written as DNA, the CDR3 is TGTGCCAGCTCACCACAGGGACAGGGGATGAAAGGCTACACCTTC. Combining the CDR3 with reference TRBV18 and TRBJ1-2 gives the whole variable domain NAGVMQNPRHLVRRRGQEARLRCSPMKGHSHVYWYRQLPEEGLKFMVYLQKENIIDESGMPKERFSAEFPKEGPSILRIQQVVRGDSAAYFCASSPQGQGMKGYTFGSGTRLTVV.

The chain combines TRBV6-1 with TRBJ1-2; tentatively, D is TRBD1 (5 bases). V was clipped by 3 bases and J by 5 bases, with 19 bases between them. CDR1 and CDR2 (germline): MNHNS, SASEGT. The CDR3 runs 16 residues. In DNA form, the CDR3 reads TGTGCCAGCAGTGATTTAGGAGGGGCGGCCCAATATGGCTACACCTTC. Translation: CASSDLGGAAQYGYTF.

This clone was seen a handful of times. The chain recombines TRBV5-4 with TRBJ1-1; TRBD1 aligns across 11 bases. The CDR3 extends over 15 amino acids. The V gene end was trimmed by 3 bases and the J gene end by 4 bases; junction bases not matched to a gene: 5. Germline V lookup: CDR1 SGHNT, CDR2 YYREEE (reference sequence). CDR3: CASSSGQGARTEAFF. For the CDR3, the DNA is TGTGCCAGCAGCTCTGGACAGGGGGCTCGCACTGAAGCTTTCTTT.

This clone was observed a few times. This chain joins TRBV25-1 and TRBJ1-4; D is perhaps TRBD1 (5 bases). The CDR3 is made up of 13 amino acids. Germline lookup yields CDR1 MGHDK and CDR2 SYGVNS. Trimming pared 6 bases from V and 8 bases from J, leaving 13 bases between. CDR3 DNA sequence: TGTGCCAGCAGCTCTTCCGGGGGAGAAAAACTGTTTTTT. It codes for CASSSSGGEKLFF.

This clone was detected only a few times. The rearrangement joins TRBV30 to TRBJ2-7; tentative D call: TRBD2 (5 bases). V was shortened by 3 bases and J by 2 bases, with 11 bases between the two germline ends. CDR1 is GTSNPN, CDR2 SVGIG, per germline (reference sequence). The CDR3 runs 13 residues. CDR3 nucleotides: TGTGCCTGGAGGAGAGGGTTGACCTACGAGCAGTACTTC. Protein sequence: CAWRRGLTYEQYF.

This clone has a handful of counts. CDR3 loop: CASSPSLNGGYEQYF. Written as DNA, the CDR3 is TGTGCCAGCAGCCCGTCCCTTAACGGGGGCTACGAGCAGTACTTC. J is TRBJ2-7 and V is TRBV9, with a tentative D call TRBD2 (6 bases). Deletions cut 4 bases from V and 3 bases from J, with 17 bases between. In germline, CDR1 is SGDLS, CDR2 YYNGEE. The CDR3 sequence is 15 residues long.

This clone has at least ten counts. This sequence joins TRBV25-1 and TRBJ2-1; TRBD2 aligns across 11 bases. V trimming: 3 bases; J trimming: 5 bases; junction bases outside the gene matches: 9. The CDR3 contains 17 residues. Germline CDR1 MGHDK, CDR2 SYGVNS. CDR3 in DNA: TGTGCCAGCAGTGATACTTTAGCGGGGGGGCCAAACAATGAGCAGTTCTTC. Amino acid sequence: CASSDTLAGGPNNEQFF.

J is TRBJ1-1 and V is TRBV9; 9 bases map to TRBD1. This CDR3 spans 14 amino acids. The germline V gene encodes CDR1 SGDLS and CDR2 YYNGEE. The V and J ends lost 7 bases and 2 bases, in that order; junction bases with no gene match: 6. The CDR3 protein is CASRPGQGNTEAFF. The CDR3 region has the DNA TGTGCCAGCCGACCGGGACAGGGTAACACTGAAGCTTTCTTT. The full variable domain, with the rest looked up from reference TRBV9 and TRBJ1-1, is DSGVTQTPKHLITATGQRVTLRCSPRSGDLSVYWYQQSLDQGLQFLIQYYNGEERAKGNILERFSAQQFPDLHSELNLSSLELGDSALYFCASRPGQGNTEAFFGQGTRLTVV.

The chain combines TRBV5-4 with TRBJ1-4, with 9 nucleotides matching TRBD1. CDR3 length: 17 residues. Per the germline V gene, CDR1 is SGHNT and CDR2 is YYREEE (reference sequence). V shed 5 bases, J shed 3 bases, and the junction held 11 bases outside the gene matches. The CDR3 DNA follows: TGTGCCAGCAGTATGACCGGGACAGGGTCGGCTAATGAAAAACTGTTTTTT. It specifies CASSMTGTGSANEKLFF.

The chain links TRBV7-2 to TRBJ2-4; no reliable D call. With 2 bases removed from V and 0 bases from J, the gap between germline ends came to 5 bases. This CDR3 is 14 amino acids long. CDR1 and CDR2 from the germline V gene are SGHTA and FQGNSA. CDR3 sequence: CASSLQIAKNIQYF. The CDR3 DNA is TGTGCCAGCAGCTTACAGATAGCCAAAAACATTCAGTACTTC.

There are a few counts of this clone. This chain links TRBV2 with TRBJ2-1; TRBD1 matches at 9 bases. The CDR3 is 15 residues long. Germline-derived CDR1 and CDR2 are SNHLY and FYNNEI. V dropped 7 bases and J dropped 3; count of bases not matched to a gene: 7. The DNA for the CDR3 is TGTGCCAGCAATCCGGGACAGGGAGACTACAATGAGCAGTTCTTC. Translated: CASNPGQGDYNEQFF.